The 3 T cell receptor beta chains in this list originate from one sample, sequenced in a study of CD8 T cells in Susac syndrome. With random hexamers, reverse transcription was performed on about 0.5 to 1 ug of RNA. One entry per CDR3 protein, called by TCRdb with MiXCR from the immunoSEQ multiplex PCR reads. The sample lists tens of thousands of distinct CDR3 sequences; 85% to 95% were seen once. Sequencing was performed on CD8+ T cells from PBMCs. Receptors originate from a human donor with Susac syndrome.

The V and J genes are TRBV6-2 or TRBV6-3 and TRBJ2-1; 8 bases align to TRBD2. Germline-derived CDR1 and CDR2 are MNHEY and SVGEGT. With V trimmed by 6 bases and J by 7 bases, 11 bases remained unmatched. CDR3 length equals 15 residues. The CDR3 DNA is TGTGCCAGCAGGGTTAGCGGGAACGGGAAGAATGAGCAGTTCTTC. Translated, it gives CASRVSGNGKNEQFF.

This chain connects TRBV7-9 to TRBJ2-7; D ambiguous. This CDR3 has 14 residues. Germline CDR1 SEHNR, CDR2 FQNEAQ (reference sequence). Trimming stripped 0 bases from V and 1 base from J, with 7 bases between. CDR3 amino acids: CASSLAWGSYEQYF. The CDR3 coding sequence is TGTGCCAGCAGCTTAGCCTGGGGTTCCTACGAGCAGTACTTC. Using reference TRBV7-9 and TRBJ2-7 for the parts outside the CDR3, the full variable domain is DTGVSQNPRHKITKRGQNVTFRCDPISEHNRLYWYRQTLGQGPEFLTYFQNEAQLEKSRLLSDRFSAERPKGSFSTLEIQRTEQGDSAMYLCASSLAWGSYEQYFGPGTRLTVT.

The chain couples TRBV7-9 to TRBJ1-2, with 9 bases that match TRBD1. CDR3 length equals 15 residues. Germline-derived CDR1 and CDR2 are SEHNR and FQNEAQ (reference sequence). After removal of 5 bases from V and 2 bases from J, the junction contained 6 bases not matched to a gene. The DNA of the CDR3 is TGTGCCAGCAGCACTTGGACAGGGGAGAACTATGGCTACACCTTC. Protein: CASSTWTGENYGYTF.